This T cell receptor beta chain was observed in a study of OX40 agonist ivuxolimab in advanced cancers. Details on this clone: What it binds is unknown.

The CDR3 totals 11 residues. Between the trimmed V and J ends, which lost 5 bases and 11 bases, there was a span of 12 bases. Per germline, CDR1 MNHEY and CDR2 SVGAGI. Regarding the study as a whole: Partial responders treated at 0.1-3.0 mg/kg exhibited clonal expansion among the lowest measured. In a subset of nonresponders, normalized T-cell clonal expansion was also low.

The protocol was immunoSEQ multiplex PCR, while the TCRdb copy is restricted to in-frame clones and leaves out a portion. The sample yields fewer than 55,000 clones, roughly four fifths seen once. The clonotype comes from an adult with an advanced solid tumor such as melanoma, head and neck, liver or kidney cancer. The rearrangement joins TRBV6-5 to TRBJ2-5, with D possibly matching TRBD2 (5 bases). The material sequenced was CD4+ or CD8+ T cells sorted from blood, taken in a trial of the OX40 agonist ivuxolimab. In DNA, the CDR3 is TGTGCCAGCAGTAAGGGCTGGGAGCAGTACTTC. It specifies CASSKGWEQYF.